One T cell receptor beta chain is described in this entry. The authors prepared the TCRbeta library with unique molecular identifiers. MiXCR, applied by TCRdb to the PCR reads, yields one record per CDR3 protein. The sample contains around 250,000 distinct CDR3 sequences, about a tenth of which appear only once. Germline-derived CDR1 and CDR2 are KGHSH and LQKENI. V was clipped by 6 bases and J by 2 bases; unmatched bases: 8. This CDR3 has 17 residues. This specimen comes from a study of T-cell reconstitution after alpha-beta-depleted transplantation in children. The sample consisted of PBMCs from the stem cell graft donor, taken from the stem cell graft. The chain is built from TRBV18 and TRBJ2-6; 9 bases are shared with TRBD1. The clonotype was recovered from a human donor who donated a stem cell graft to a child with SCID. The CDR3 region is CASSMDRGFTGANVLTF. The CDR3, as DNA: TGTGCCAGCTCCATGGACAGGGGTTTTACTGGGGCCAACGTCCTGACTTTC.